This record concerns one TCR beta chain sequence. As yet, its antigen is unknown. This record comes from a study of regulatory dendritic cells for organ transplantation. Study results and limitations: Naive CD4+ and CD8+ repertoires were highly diverse; memory CD8+ was most oligoclonal. Regulatory dendritic cells appeared to expand memory CD8+ clones less than mature ones. Resting memory CD8+ T cells held the most alloreactive clonotypes.

Some clones are missing from TCRdb's copy, which holds only in-frame ones; the method was immunoSEQ multiplex PCR. This table holds 20,000 or so clones, approximately 85% found once. Sorted subsets were CFSE-labeled and cultured roughly five days with allogeneic dendritic cells. Memory T cells were CD45RO+, naive were CD45RA+, sorted by FACS. J lost 7 bases, V lost 6 bases, and 6 bases had no gene match. Germline CDR1 KGHSH, CDR2 LQKENI. CDR3 length: 14 residues. J is TRBJ1-4 and V is TRBV18; 9 bases line up with TRBD1. Sequenced sample: naive CD4+ T cells from blood cultured with dendritic cells. Indicated subset: CD45RA+ naive T cells. The clonotype comes from a human donor in good health. The CDR3 DNA follows: TGTGCCAGCTCGAACACAGGGGGCGTTGAAAAACTGTTTTTT. This sequence encodes CASSNTGGVEKLFF.